Listed below are T cell receptor beta chains from one sample, sequenced in a study of patients and donors after allogeneic stem cell transplantation. TCRdb re-called the RT-PCR reads with MiXCR, one entry per CDR3 protein. Here the sample spans roughly 940,000 distinct CDR3 sequences, roughly 18% being singletons. The sequenced sample was blood, either unsorted or a sorted T cell fraction (not recorded which). The receptors shown here come from a human donor who was either an allogeneic HSCT recipient or a stem cell or donor lymphocyte infusion donor (not recorded which). It is not recorded whose cells these are; they may come from a transplant donor. CDR3s include the opening cysteine and the closing phenylalanine or tryptophan. The D gene is left open where the match is weak. Clone size is given for some rows only: seen once, a few or many times, or a class if the clone is expanded.

clone_size	j_call	d_call	v_call	cdr3_nt	cdr3_aa
few	TRBJ2-3	.	TRBV12-3/TRBV12-4	TGTGCCAGCAGTTTAGCACCCAAAGCGGGAGATACGCAGTATTTT	CASSLAPKAGDTQYF
.	TRBJ2-1	TRBD2	TRBV30	TGTGCCTGGAGTGTAAACAGCGGGGTATACAATGAGCAGTTCTTC	CAWSVNSGVYNEQFF
.	TRBJ2-1	TRBD2	TRBV11-2	TGTGCCAGCAGCTCCGGGACTAGCCGAGACAATGAGCAGTTCTTC	CASSSGTSRDNEQFF
few	TRBJ1-1	.	TRBV5-6	TGTGCCAGCAGCTTACCACAGGGTGAAGCTTTCTTT	CASSLPQGEAFF
.	TRBJ1-3	.	TRBV11-2	TGTGCCAGCAGCGTCTCAGGGCACTCTGGAAACACCATATATTTT	CASSVSGHSGNTIYF
.	TRBJ1-2	.	TRBV3-1	TGTGCCAGCAGCCATGAGGTCTATGGCTACACCTTC	CASSHEVYGYTF
.	TRBJ2-5	.	TRBV3-1	TGTGCCAGCAGCCAAGAGACCCAAAACGGGCAAGAGACCCAGTACTTC	CASSQETQNGQETQYF
.	TRBJ1-3	.	TRBV12-3/TRBV12-4	TGTGCCAGCAGTTTAATACAGGACTCTGGAAACACCATATATTTT	CASSLIQDSGNTIYF
few	TRBJ2-1	TRBD2	TRBV12-3/TRBV12-4	TGTGCCAGCAGCTCTGAGGTCGGGACTAGCGGGAGGGCCGAGGATGAGCAGTTCTTC	CASSSEVGTSGRAEDEQFF
few	TRBJ2-3	TRBD2	TRBV29-1	TGCAGCGTTGAGGGGCTAGCGGGGGGCACGCAGTATTTT	CSVEGLAGGTQYF
few	TRBJ2-3	.	TRBV15	TGTGCCACCAGCAGAGATGAGGGGAATACGCAGTATTTT	CATSRDEGNTQYF
.	TRBJ2-2	TRBD2	TRBV5-1	TGCGCCAGCAGCGACCAAGCGGGGGGGAGCACCGGGGAGCTGTTTTTT	CASSDQAGGSTGELFF
few	TRBJ1-5	.	TRBV20-1	TGCCCCGGGAACAATCAGCCCCAGCATTTT	CPGNNQPQHF
.	TRBJ2-3	.	TRBV9	TGTGCCAGCAGCTCAAGTTCCAAGGCTTGGCAGGATACGCAGTATTTT	CASSSSSKAWQDTQYF
.	TRBJ1-2	.	TRBV29-1	TGCAGCTTTGCTCAGGGGAACTATGGCTACACCTTC	CSFAQGNYGYTF
few	TRBJ2-5	TRBD2	TRBV5-1	TGCGCCAGCAGCGCCGGCAGGCTAGCGGAACAAGAGACCCAGTACTTC	CASSAGRLAEQETQYF
few	TRBJ2-6	TRBD1	TRBV12-3/TRBV12-4	TGTGCCAGCAGTTTGTCCTCGGACAGGGGGGTTTTACGTGGGGCCAACGTCCTGACTTTC	CASSLSSDRGVLRGANVLTF
.	TRBJ2-3	.	TRBV6-1	TGTGCCAGCAGTGCCCGGACGGTCATCACAGATACGCAGTATTTT	CASSARTVITDTQYF
.	TRBJ1-5	TRBD1	TRBV24-1	TGTGCCACCAGTGACGGGACAGGGGGCAATCAGCCCCAGCATTTT	CATSDGTGGNQPQHF
.	TRBJ1-5	.	TRBV7-6	TGTGCCAGCAGCTTAGAGTGGGGTAGCAATCAGCCCCAGCATTTT	CASSLEWGSNQPQHF
.	TRBJ1-5	.	TRBV3-1	TGTGCCAGCAGCCAAGATCGGGGCTCGCAGCATTTT	CASSQDRGSQHF
.	TRBJ2-2	TRBD1	TRBV6-5	TGTGCCAGCAGTTACTCGGGACAGGGGACCGGGGAGCTGTTTTTT	CASSYSGQGTGELFF
.	TRBJ1-3	.	TRBV5-1	TGCGCCAGCAGCTTGGAGGAGCCCAGGGCGAACACCATATATTTT	CASSLEEPRANTIYF
few	TRBJ2-1	.	TRBV6-2/TRBV6-3	TGTGCCAGCAGTTACTCGTTCCTACACAATGAGCAGTTCTTC	CASSYSFLHNEQFF
.	TRBJ1-2	.	TRBV7-9	TGTGCCAGCAGCTTAGCGCAGGGAGCTAACTATGGCTACACCTTC	CASSLAQGANYGYTF
.	TRBJ2-5	.	TRBV7-2	TGTGCCAGCAGCTCCCTTCCGCAAATAGGGGAGACCCAGTACTTC	CASSSLPQIGETQYF
.	TRBJ2-7	TRBD1	TRBV20-1	TGCAGTGCTAGACCCAGACGGTCCCCGGCAGGGGGCTACTACGAGCAGTACTTC	CSARPRRSPAGGYYEQYF
.	TRBJ2-6	.	TRBV7-9	TGTGCCAGCAGCTTGCGGACACCCTCTGGGGCCAACGTCCTGACTTTC	CASSLRTPSGANVLTF
few	TRBJ2-1	.	TRBV7-3	TGTGCCAGCAGCCCGACTCCTCGATCCAATGAGCAGTTCTTC	CASSPTPRSNEQFF
many	TRBJ2-7	TRBD1	TRBV24-1	TGTGCCACCAGTGGGGGACAGACCTACGAGCAGTACTTC	CATSGGQTYEQYF